The clone carrying this TCR beta chain was seen many times. Its antigen is unidentified. This entry is derived from a study of blood T cells in healthy people across ages. Findings and limits, study-wide: Donor CMV infection status was unknown, possibly confounding age-related changes in expanded clonotypes. More naive CD4+ cells and higher diversity were found in long-lived than in aged donors.

Staff drew around 10 milliliters of peripheral blood from each donor. It was with a sample-barcoded 5' primer and a J-beta primer mix that a second PCR of about 7 to 12 cycles was run. TCRdb used MiXCR to reprocess the 5' RACE reads, holding one entry per CDR3 protein. The sample lists just under 900,000 distinct CDR3 sequences; roughly 26% were seen once. The CDR3 spans 13 residues. Trimming took 5 bases from V and 6 from J, leaving 12 bases between them. Germline CDR1 PRHDT, CDR2 FYEKMQ (reference sequence). The genes are TRBV13 and TRBJ2-3; D not certain. Sequenced sample: blood. The sequence derives from a woman of 80 years or more in good health. The DNA for the CDR3 is TGTGCCAGCAGCCGCAGGCTTTGGGATACGCAGTATTTT. Translating it yields CASSRRLWDTQYF.